This TCR beta chain was retrieved from a study of regulatory T cells in long-lasting Graves disease. Findings and limits, study-wide: Persistent patients shared more public clonotypes (approximately 2,700) than newly diagnosed patients (about 1,000). Favored usage of TRBV28, TRBJ1-2 and TRBJ2-5 was recorded in persistent disease. Newly diagnosed Graves' patients exceeded persistent ones in TCR diversity.

Concerning this clonotype: The antigen is undetermined.

The time point: newly diagnosed GD, antithyroid drugs for less than 3 months. From RNA extracted from PBMCs, the TCR library was made. The CDR3 covers 14 residues. Germline V gene lookup returns CDR1 SEHNR and CDR2 FQNEAQ (reference sequence). V was shortened by 3 bases and J by 1 base, with 8 bases between the two germline ends. HTBI primers from iRepertoire and Arm-PCR of CDR3 regions yielded the TCR beta libraries. MiXCR was run by TCRdb on the multiplex PCR reads, yielding one entry per CDR3 protein. The data contain a few hundred thousand distinct CDR3 sequences, roughly 17% of them seen just once; the ten biggest clones take up just under 30%. These data are also associated with another study on T cells in Graves' hyperthyroidism and ophthalmopathy. From that second work: Blood held most thyroid clonotypes expanded above 0.001 frequency.

The chain employs TRBV7-9 and TRBJ2-3; D is uncertain. This material consisted of peripheral blood mononuclear cells (PBMCs), taken at new diagnosis, from a patient treated with antithyroid drugs. The receptor comes from a man aged 35 to 55 with Graves disease. CDR3 in DNA: TGTGCCAGCAGCTTTTTTGGCGGCACAGATACGCAGTATTTT. Translating it yields CASSFFGGTDTQYF.